One and the same sample provided the 21 T cell receptor beta chains below, sequenced in a study of CD8 T cells in ankylosing spondylitis. A single record per CDR3 protein comes from TCRdb applying MiXCR to the 5' RACE reads. The data show around 99,000 distinct CDR3 sequences, with 8.8% seen just once and roughly 4.6% held by the top ten. Input material: blood, either unsorted or a sorted T cell fraction (not recorded which). The receptors originated from a male donor with ankylosing spondylitis or in good health (not recorded which).

This clonotype was counted ten times or more. V and J are TRBV10-3 and TRBJ2-1, with D perhaps TRBD1 or TRBD2 (5 bases each). CDR1 is ENHRY, CDR2 SYGVKD, per germline. With 4 bases removed from V and 5 bases from J, the gap between germline ends came to 9 bases. This CDR3 spans 13 amino acids. CDR3 sequence reads: CAISVQGDNEQFF. Written as DNA, the CDR3 is TGTGCCATCAGTGTTCAGGGAGACAATGAGCAGTTCTTC.

This clonotype was observed at least ten times. The rearrangement joins TRBV30 to TRBJ2-2; D is unclear. Germline values: CDR1 GTSNPN, CDR2 SVGIG (reference sequence). Deletions cut 2 bases from V and 0 bases from J, with 10 bases between. The CDR3 has 15 amino acids. In DNA form, the CDR3 reads TGTGCCTGGAGTATCCTACTCTCGAACACCGGGGAGCTGTTTTTT. This sequence encodes CAWSILLSNTGELFF.

The sample holds many counts of this clonotype. The DNA of the CDR3 is TGTGCCATCAGGAGGGACGGCAACACTGAAGCTTTCTTT. This sequence encodes CAIRRDGNTEAFF. V is TRBV10-3 and J is TRBJ1-1; TRBD1 is a possible D gene (5 bases). Germline CDR1 is ENHRY and CDR2 is SYGVKD. The V end lost 6 bases, the J end lost 2 bases, and 10 bases lay between the germline ends. The CDR3 contains 13 residues.

This clonotype occurred many times. J is TRBJ2-1 and V is TRBV12-3 or TRBV12-4; the match to TRBD2 covers 7 bases. Trimming at V came to 5 bases and at J to 7 bases, leaving 2 bases not matched to a gene. This CDR3 spans 12 amino acids. CDR3 bases: TGTGCCAGCAGTCCTAGCGGTAATGAGCAGTTCTTC. It is translated as CASSPSGNEQFF.

This clonotype was seen ten or more times. The chain combines TRBV28 with TRBJ2-1; possible D gene TRBD1, 6 bases. The CDR3 is made up of 18 amino acids. CDR1 and CDR2 (germline): MDHEN, SYDVKM. V lost 3 bases, J lost 1 base, and 19 bases lay in between. The CDR3 nucleotides read TGTGCCAGCAGTTTCTTCCTCCGGAGGCAGGGGTCCTACAATGAGCAGTTCTTC. Translation gives CASSFFLRRQGSYNEQFF.

This clonotype came up many times. The chain recombines TRBV20-1 with TRBJ2-3; 8 nucleotides align to TRBD2. Losses at the gene ends were 6 bases for V and 4 bases for J; bases not matched to a gene: 9. Germline assignment: CDR1 DFQATT and CDR2 SNEGSKA (reference sequence). The CDR3 extends over 14 amino acids. In DNA, the CDR3 is TGCAGTGCAAACCGGGGACTAGATCCAGATACGCAGTATTTT. Its protein is CSANRGLDPDTQYF.

In its sample, this clonotype was seen many times. This chain links TRBV28 with TRBJ1-1; D not certain. This CDR3 is built from 15 residues. Germline-derived CDR1 and CDR2 are MDHEN and SYDVKM. Trimming left V 6 bases short and J 0 bases short, with 14 bases between. CDR3 in amino acids: CASSPGSYMNTEAFF. Written as DNA, the CDR3 is TGTGCCAGCAGCCCGGGATCATACATGAACACTGAAGCTTTCTTT.

This clonotype has ten or more counts. The chain has TRBV29-1 and TRBJ2-1, with D perhaps assigned TRBD1 or TRBD2 (7 bases each). This CDR3 is 14 amino acids long. The V gene's germline CDR1 is SQVTM and CDR2 ANQGSEA. V lost 2 bases and J 3 bases, leaving 11 bases between the germline ends. CDR3 sequence: CSVEKRDSYNEQFF. The DNA for the CDR3 is TGCAGCGTTGAAAAGCGGGACAGCTACAATGAGCAGTTCTTC.

This clonotype was picked up many times. The chain recombines TRBV7-2 with TRBJ1-1, with 8 nucleotides matching TRBD1. Losses at the gene ends were 1 base for V and 6 bases for J; bases not matched to a gene: 1. This CDR3 has 13 residues. Per the germline V gene, CDR1 is SGHTA and CDR2 is FQGNSA. The CDR3 DNA reads TGTGCCAGCAGCTTAGACAGGGGGGCTGAAGCTTTCTTT. It codes for CASSLDRGAEAFF.

This clonotype came up many times. The V gene is TRBV12-3 or TRBV12-4, the J gene TRBJ2-5; TRBD2 aligns across 10 bases. CDR3 length equals 15 residues. V was clipped by 6 bases and J by 2 bases; unmatched bases: 6. The CDR3 bases are TGTGCCAGCAGGGCCGGACTAGCGGAACAAGAGACCCAGTACTTC. As protein: CASRAGLAEQETQYF.

This clonotype was seen at least ten times. The rearrangement joins TRBV20-1 to TRBJ2-7, with D uncertain. The V gene's germline CDR1 is DFQATT and CDR2 SNEGSKA (reference sequence). The V end lost 5 bases, the J end lost 2 bases, and 16 bases lay between the germline ends. The CDR3 totals 14 residues. In nucleotides, the CDR3 is TGCAGTGCTGCTCCCCCGGGCCCCACCTACGAGCAGTACTTC. This gives the protein CSAAPPGPTYEQYF.

This clonotype is a singleton in its sample. The V call is TRBV7-8, the J call TRBJ2-2; 8 bases fit TRBD2. CDR3 size: 17 residues. J was trimmed by 4 bases and V by 1 base; bases with no gene match: 8. The germline V gene encodes CDR1 SGHVS and CDR2 FQNEAQ. CDR3 DNA: TGTGCCAGCAGCTTAGTTGGGAGGCGGGGGGCCACCGGGGAGCTGTTTTTT. Its translation is CASSLVGRRGATGELFF. Full variable domain (rest looked up from reference TRBV7-8 and TRBJ2-2): GAGVSQSPRYKVAKRGQDVALRCDPISGHVSLFWYQQALGQGPEFLTYFQNEAQLDKSGLPSDRFFAERPEGSVSTLKIQRTQQEDSAVYLCASSLVGRRGATGELFFGEGSRLTVL.

The table lists this clonotype with many counts. The chain joins TRBV28 to TRBJ2-1; 9 bases are shared with TRBD1. This CDR3 has 13 amino acids. Germline V CDR1 and CDR2: MDHEN, SYDVKM. Trimming at V came to 11 bases and at J to 8 bases, leaving 10 bases not matched to a gene. CDR3 nucleotide sequence: TGTGCCTATCTAGCACAGGGGGCGGATGAGCAGTTCTTC. Its translation: CAYLAQGADEQFF.

The chain has TRBV7-9 and TRBJ1-2; the D gene is possibly TRBD1 (5 bases). The CDR3 runs to 15 residues. CDR1 and CDR2 from the germline V gene are SEHNR and FQNEAQ (reference sequence). Trimming removed 3 bases at V and 4 bases at J, with 15 bases between. This CDR3 is CASSLGDQRGYGYTF. The CDR3 bases are TGTGCCAGCAGCTTGGGGGATCAACGAGGCTATGGCTACACCTTC.

This clonotype was seen at least ten times. This chain joins TRBV25-1 and TRBJ1-2; TRBD1 matches at 8 bases. The trim removed 4 bases at V and 7 bases at J, leaving 8 bases unmatched. The CDR3 contains 14 residues. CDR1 MGHDK and CDR2 SYGVNS come from the germline V gene. This chain's CDR3 is CASSALTGVSGYTF. CDR3 sequence (DNA): TGTGCCAGCAGTGCCCTGACAGGGGTATCTGGCTACACCTTC.

This clonotype came up many times. The chain is built from TRBV5-1 and TRBJ1-4; weak D call: TRBD1 (5 bases). The CDR3 length is 14 residues. V lost 3 bases and J lost 3, with 9 bases in between. Germline V gene lookup returns CDR1 SGHRS and CDR2 YFSETQ. The CDR3 here is CASSWRGSNEKLFF. The DNA of the CDR3 is TGCGCCAGCAGCTGGCGGGGGTCTAATGAAAAACTGTTTTTT.

Notes on this clonotype: Since a much larger clone is just one base distant, this may be a read error. The rearrangement links TRBV21-1 to TRBJ2-1; the table's D call of TRBD2 was not tested on the DNA. TRBV21-1 is a listed pseudogene. There are 16 residues in the CDR3. CDR3 in amino acids: CAGSSPLGGQYHEQFF. CDR3 nucleotide sequence: TGTGCCGGCAGCAGCCCGCTAGGGGGACAGTACCATGAGCAGTTCTTC.

This clonotype showed up many times. The V gene is TRBV25-1, the J gene TRBJ2-7, with TRBD2 identical over 8 bases. J gave up 2 bases and V 5 bases, and 11 bases lay outside the gene matches. The CDR3 covers 16 residues. CDR1 MGHDK and CDR2 SYGVNS come from the germline V gene. CDR3 bases: TGTGCCAGCAGTCCACCGGGACTAGGTATTACCTACGAGCAGTACTTC. This encodes CASSPPGLGITYEQYF.

The J gene is TRBJ2-2, the V gene TRBV7-6; 14 nucleotides align to TRBD2. The V gene's germline CDR1 is SGHVS and CDR2 FNYEAQ. Trimming removed 4 bases from V and 4 bases from J; junction bases left unmatched: 8. The CDR3 runs to 18 residues. CDR3 sequence reads: CASSSRLAGGRGTGELFF. The CDR3 DNA is TGTGCCAGCAGCTCCCGACTAGCGGGGGGGCGAGGCACCGGGGAGCTGTTTTTT.

The table lists this clonotype with many counts. The V gene is TRBV7-2, the J gene TRBJ2-3, with a possible D match to TRBD1 (5 bases). Germline assignment: CDR1 SGHTA and CDR2 FQGNSA. There are 14 residues in the CDR3. V was cut by 3 bases and J by 4 bases, with 11 bases left in between. Here the CDR3 reads CASSFQRGSDTQYF. Written as DNA, the CDR3 is TGTGCCAGCAGCTTTCAAAGGGGATCAGATACGCAGTATTTT.

This clonotype was counted many times. The chain has TRBV20-1 and TRBJ2-3, with D perhaps assigned TRBD1 or TRBD2 (6 bases each). Trimming left V 3 bases short and J 3 bases short, with 10 bases between. There are 13 residues in the CDR3. The germline gives CDR1 DFQATT, CDR2 SNEGSKA (reference sequence). Written as DNA, the CDR3 is TGCAGTGCTAGCGGGGGCGGGACAGATACGCAGTATTTT. Its translation is CSASGGGTDTQYF.